The 2 T cell receptor beta chains below all came from one sample that was sequenced in a study of identical twins. TCRdb called the 5' RACE reads again in MiXCR, with one record for every CDR3 protein. The table records about 520,000 distinct CDR3 sequences, around 20% of them present only once. A further study also used this sample, focusing on T cells expressing NK-cell markers.

The sequenced sample was CD4+ T cells sorted from blood. The receptor source for this set is a woman younger than 30 in good health.

The V call is TRBV10-1, the J call TRBJ1-3; D gene unclear. The CDR3 is 14 amino acids. From germline, CDR1 is WNHNN and CDR2 SYGVQD (reference sequence). With 4 bases removed from V and 0 bases from J, the gap between germline ends came to 7 bases. The CDR3 DNA reads as TGCGCCAGCAGTGCCTCGGCCTCTGGAAACACCATATATTTT. Translated, it gives CASSASASGNTIYF.

The chain links TRBV18 to TRBJ2-7; a weak D match, TRBD2 (5 bases). This CDR3 spans 14 amino acids. Germline loops: CDR1 KGHSH, CDR2 LQKENI. V lost 2 bases to trimming and J lost 4 bases, with 12 bases between them. The CDR3 nucleotides read TGTGCCAGCTCACCAGCAGGACTGGATTACGAGCAGTACTTC. Its translation is CASSPAGLDYEQYF.